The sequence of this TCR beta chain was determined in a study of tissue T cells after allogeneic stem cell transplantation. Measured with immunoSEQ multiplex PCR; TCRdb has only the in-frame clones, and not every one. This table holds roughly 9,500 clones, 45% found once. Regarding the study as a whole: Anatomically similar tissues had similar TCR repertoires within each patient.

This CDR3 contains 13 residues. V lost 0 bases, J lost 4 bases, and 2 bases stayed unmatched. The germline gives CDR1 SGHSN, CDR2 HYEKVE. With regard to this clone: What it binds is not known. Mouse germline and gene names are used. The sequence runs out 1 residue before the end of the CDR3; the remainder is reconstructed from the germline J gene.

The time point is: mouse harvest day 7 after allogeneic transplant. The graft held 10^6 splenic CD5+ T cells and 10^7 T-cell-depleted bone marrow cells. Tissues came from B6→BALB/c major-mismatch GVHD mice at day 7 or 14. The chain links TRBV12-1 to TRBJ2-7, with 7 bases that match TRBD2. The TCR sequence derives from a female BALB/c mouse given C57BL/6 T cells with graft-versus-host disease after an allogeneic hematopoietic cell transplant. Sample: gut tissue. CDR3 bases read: TGTGCCAGCTCTCTCGACTGGGTTTATGAACAGTAC. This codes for CASSLDWVYEQY. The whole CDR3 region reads CASSLDWVYEQYF.